This TCR beta chain is from a study of blood T cells in healthy people across ages. The study, taken as a whole, reports: Aged donors had fewer naive CD4+ cells and lower diversity than long-lived donors.

It was with a sample-barcoded 5' primer and a J-beta primer mix that a second PCR of roughly 7 to 12 cycles was run. In TCRdb, the 5' RACE reads were re-called with MiXCR into one record per CDR3 protein. The sample has approximately 780,000 distinct CDR3 sequences; under 30% are singletons. Points on this clonotype: As yet, its antigen is unknown.

The CDR3 totals 14 residues. The V segment lost 5 bases and the J segment 7 bases; nucleotides outside the gene matches: 10. The germline V gene encodes CDR1 SGHRS and CDR2 YFSETQ. These data were also reused for a study on T cells of mothers and their children.

This chain uses TRBV5-1 with TRBJ1-2, with TRBD1 matching 8 bases. The source is a boy aged 5-17 years in good health. The sequenced sample consisted of blood. The DNA for the CDR3 is TGCGCCAGCAGATTTTCAGGGGGCCAGGGTGGCTACACCTTC. Encoded protein: CASRFSGGQGGYTF. The full variable domain, in which reference TRBV5-1 and TRBJ1-2 provide the parts outside the CDR3, is KAGVTQTPRYLIKTRGQQVTLSCSPISGHRSVSWYQQTPGQGLQFLFEYFSETQRNKGNFPGRFSGRQFSNSRSEMNVSTLELGDSALYLCASRFSGGQGGYTFGSGTRLTVV.